These 8 T cell receptor beta chains share one sample of origin, sequenced in a study of blood T cells in healthy people across ages. A second PCR of 7 to 11 cycles used a sample-barcoded 5' primer and a J-beta primer mix. Each CDR3 protein gets one entry after TCRdb re-called the 5' RACE reads with MiXCR. The table lists fewer than 900,000 distinct CDR3 sequences, under 40% of them singletons. Sequenced material: blood. These receptors came from a man younger than 30 in good health.

The rearrangement uses TRBV3-1 and TRBJ1-5; D remains unclear. The length of the CDR3 is 15 residues. Germline values: CDR1 LGHDT, CDR2 YNNKEL (reference sequence). V gave up 4 bases and J gave up 3 bases, with 13 bases separating them. CDR3 sequence (DNA): TGTGCCAGCAGCCCGGACTTCAGCCCCAATCAGCCCCAGCATTTT. This gives the protein CASSPDFSPNQPQHF.

This clonotype was observed a handful of times. The J gene is TRBJ1-5, the V gene TRBV7-2, with D perhaps matching TRBD1 (5 bases). Germline V lookup: CDR1 SGHTA, CDR2 FQGNSA. The CDR3 is made up of 19 amino acids. V lost 5 bases and J 0 bases, leaving 23 bases between the germline ends. CDR3 sequence (DNA): TGTGCCAGCAGCGAGGGATGGGGGGTGTTTGACAATAGCAATCAGCCCCAGCATTTT. Translation: CASSEGWGVFDNSNQPQHF.

The table lists this clonotype with a few counts. The V gene is TRBV10-3, the J gene TRBJ2-3, with D hard to call. Deletions cut 8 bases from V and 4 bases from J, with 13 bases between. The CDR3 is 13 amino acids. Germline V lookup: CDR1 ENHRY, CDR2 SYGVKD. Here the CDR3 reads CAIWYSGADTQYF. In nucleotides, the CDR3 is TGTGCCATCTGGTACAGTGGCGCAGATACGCAGTATTTT.

The chain combines TRBV29-1 with TRBJ2-3; D uncertain. The V end lost 2 bases, the J end lost 2 bases, and 8 bases lay between the germline ends. In germline, CDR1 is SQVTM, CDR2 ANQGSEA. The CDR3 covers 13 residues. CDR3 nucleotide sequence: TGCAGCGTTGAAAAGCCCCACACAGATACGCAGTATTTT. It specifies CSVEKPHTDTQYF.

At least ten counts were recorded for this clonotype. The V call is TRBV6-5, the J call TRBJ1-2; no reliable D call. The germline gives CDR1 MNHEY, CDR2 SVGAGI. V was shortened by 2 bases and J by 0 bases, with 16 bases between the two germline ends. This CDR3 contains 17 residues. The CDR3 DNA reads TGTGCCAGCAGTTACGATTCCGCAGGAGGCGCTAACTATGGCTACACCTTC. Translation gives CASSYDSAGGANYGYTF.

V gene TRBV6-2 or TRBV6-3 combines with J gene TRBJ1-5; possibly TRBD1 for D (5 bases). The germline gives CDR1 MNHEY, CDR2 SVGEGT. The CDR3 length is 14 residues. Between the trimmed V and J ends, which lost 6 bases and 3 bases, there was a span of 12 bases. The CDR3 DNA sequence: TGTGCCAGCAGAGGAGAAGGGGCCAATCAGCCCCAGCATTTT. Translation: CASRGEGANQPQHF.

For this clonotype: A read error may be the cause here, since a much bigger clone is one base away. V gene TRBV9 combines with J gene TRBJ1-2, with TRBD1 matching 8 bases. Germline CDR1 is SGDLS and CDR2 is YYNGEE. The CDR3 loop spans 14 amino acids. The trim removed 2 bases at V and 8 bases at J, leaving 8 bases unmatched. The CDR3 DNA reads as TGTGCCAGCAGCGTGGACAGGGTTCGAGCCGGCTACACCTTC. This translates into CASSVDRVRAGYTF. Full variable domain (missing parts from reference TRBV9 and TRBJ1-2): DSGVTQTPKHLITATGQRVTLRCSPRSGDLSVYWYQQSLDQGLQFLIQYYNGEERAKGNILERFSAQQFPDLHSELNLSSLELGDSALYFCASSVDRVRAGYTFGSGTRLTVV.

V and J are TRBV15 and TRBJ2-5, with D tentatively TRBD2 (5 bases). Deletions cut 0 bases from V and 3 bases from J, with 11 bases between. This CDR3 is 15 amino acids long. Germline V CDR1 and CDR2: LNHNV, YYDKDF (reference sequence). The CDR3 DNA is TGTGCCACCAGCAGAGATGGGAGCAAGGAAGAGACCCAGTACTTC. This encodes CATSRDGSKEETQYF.